This TCR beta chain was sequenced in a study of blood T cell repertoires in COVID-19. Study as a whole: Specimens from acute and convalescent COVID-19 originated in the United States, Italy and Spain. T cells, B-cell-depleted T cells, or PBMCs provided the cDNA or gDNA that served as material.

In the authors' methods: Scientists estimated how many nucleated cells there were by amplifying reference gene primers. Produced via immunoSEQ multiplex PCR; TCRdb's table is partial and in-frame only. The DNA gave D and trimming, while V, J and clone size come from that table. The sample includes approximately 210,000 clones, around four fifths seen only once; the top ten take roughly a fifth. The sequencing input was peripheral blood. This sequence originates from a human donor in a cohort sampled during active COVID-19.

CDR3 amino acids: CASSLAGGRGTEAFF. In DNA, the CDR3 is TGCGCCAGCAGCTTGGCCGGGGGAAGAGGGACTGAAGCTTTCTTT. The V gene is TRBV5-1, the J gene TRBJ1-1; perhaps TRBD1 as D (5 bases). Germline V lookup: CDR1 SGHRS, CDR2 YFSETQ. The CDR3 has 15 residues. V shed 0 bases and J shed 5 bases, with 14 bases lying between them.